These 32 T cell receptor beta chains were all obtained from the same sample, sequenced in a study of cytomegalovirus exposure and HLA in healthy donors. Amplification used 60 Vbeta primers and 13 Jbeta primers. Generated by immunoSEQ multiplex PCR, the TCRdb table keeps only in-frame clones and is missing some. This table holds 150,000 to 200,000 clones, around 80% found once. The sequencing sample was made of PBMCs. The source of these receptors is a male donor in good health and CMV-seronegative.

The V gene is TRBV9, the J gene TRBJ2-1; D not certain. This CDR3 spans 14 amino acids. Germline-derived CDR1 and CDR2 are SGDLS and YYNGEE. V shed 4 bases and J shed 4 bases, with 12 bases lying between them. This CDR3 reads CASSPSSGYNEQFF. As DNA, the CDR3 is TGTGCCAGCAGCCCGAGCTCAGGTTACAATGAGCAGTTCTTC. The whole variable domain, remainder taken from reference TRBV9 and TRBJ2-1, is DSGVTQTPKHLITATGQRVTLRCSPRSGDLSVYWYQQSLDQGLQFLIQYYNGEERAKGNILERFSAQQFPDLHSELNLSSLELGDSALYFCASSPSSGYNEQFFGPGTRLTVL.

The chain employs TRBV9 and TRBJ1-6, with D possibly being TRBD1 (6 bases). V shed 0 bases and J shed 10 bases, with 8 bases lying between them. The CDR3 length is 13 residues. Germline CDR1 and CDR2: SGDLS and YYNGEE. This chain's CDR3 is CASSVGDTSPLHF. The CDR3 DNA reads TGTGCCAGCAGCGTAGGGGACACATCACCCCTCCACTTT.

The chain employs TRBV7-8 and TRBJ2-1, with 9 bases identical to TRBD1. V lost 4 bases, J lost 1 base, and 2 bases stayed unmatched. The CDR3 runs to 15 residues. Per germline, CDR1 SGHVS and CDR2 FQNEAQ. The CDR3 loop is CASSSGQGSYNEQFF. DNA of the CDR3: TGTGCCAGCAGCTCGGGACAGGGATCCTACAATGAGCAGTTCTTC.

The CDR3, as DNA: TGTGCCATCAGTGGCGACAGGGCAGGCTACACCTTC. This encodes CAISGDRAGYTF. This chain links TRBV10-3 with TRBJ1-2; the match to TRBD1 covers 7 bases. CDR3 size: 12 residues. Germline loops: CDR1 ENHRY, CDR2 SYGVKD. V was clipped by 4 bases and J by 8 bases; unmatched bases: 4.

V usage is TRBV5-4 and J usage is TRBJ2-5; 12 bases are shared with TRBD1. Germline CDR1 reads SGHNT; CDR2 reads YYREEE (reference sequence). V lost 4 bases, J lost 4 bases, and 5 bases stayed unmatched. The CDR3 loop spans 15 amino acids. CDR3 DNA sequence: TGTGCCAGCAGCGGGGGACAGGGGGCGGGAGAGACCCAGTACTTC. Translation gives CASSGGQGAGETQYF.

The J gene is TRBJ1-5, the V gene TRBV7-2, with D possibly matching TRBD1 (6 bases). The CDR3 is 14 amino acids. The germline CDR1 and CDR2 sequences are SGHTA and FQGNSA. Trimming cost V 5 bases and J 3 bases, with 11 bases left between them. The CDR3 DNA is TGTGCCAGCAGCCAGGGGACACTCAATCAGCCCCAGCATTTT. Translating it yields CASSQGTLNQPQHF.

The V call is TRBV15, the J call TRBJ2-3, with TRBD2 matching 9 bases. The ends lost 0 bases at V and 3 bases at J; junction bases unmatched: 22. Germline CDR1 and CDR2: LNHNV and YYDKDF (reference sequence). The CDR3 is 22 amino acids. CDR3 in amino acids: CATSRDLRGRKMAGGDTDTQYF. The CDR3 DNA follows: TGTGCCACCAGCAGAGATCTTCGGGGGAGGAAGATGGCGGGAGGGGATACAGATACGCAGTATTTT.

This chain joins TRBV19 and TRBJ2-1; 8 bases are shared with TRBD1. The V and J ends lost 5 bases and 3 bases, in that order; junction bases with no gene match: 12. This CDR3 is built from 17 residues. Germline CDR1 LNHDA, CDR2 SQIVND (reference sequence). This CDR3 is CASSYSRTGKLYNEQFF. The CDR3 DNA reads as TGTGCCAGTAGTTATTCTAGGACAGGGAAACTCTACAATGAGCAGTTCTTC.

This clone was recorded once. V gene TRBV7-6 combines with J gene TRBJ2-7; the match to TRBD1 covers 9 bases. Germline trimming cut 3 bases from V and 6 bases from J; bases unmatched to any gene: 9. CDR1 and CDR2 from the germline V gene are SGHVS and FNYEAQ. This CDR3 region has 15 residues. CDR3 nucleotide sequence: TGTGCCAGCAGCTTCTACGGACAGGGGTCGGGCGAGCAGTACTTC. It yields the protein CASSFYGQGSGEQYF.

The V and J genes are TRBV19 and TRBJ1-4, with 8 bases lining up with TRBD1. The CDR3 length is 15 residues. V was clipped by 4 bases and J by 7 bases; unmatched bases: 8. CDR1 and CDR2 (germline): LNHDA, SQIVND (reference sequence). The CDR3 DNA reads as TGTGCCAGTAGTACCGGACAGGGACAAGGTGAAAAACTGTTTTTT. This gives the protein CASSTGQGQGEKLFF.

This clone has only one observation. Additional DNA sequences in this sample encode the identical CDR3. This sequence joins TRBV9 and TRBJ2-1, with TRBD2 identical over 10 bases. This CDR3 region has 16 residues. The junction had 8 bases not matched to a gene; V was cut back by 4 bases and J by 4 bases. Per germline, CDR1 SGDLS and CDR2 YYNGEE. The CDR3 bases are TGTGCCAGCAGCCCCCGGACTAGCGGAACGTACAATGAGCAGTTCTTC. This sequence encodes CASSPRTSGTYNEQFF. Variable domain in full (rest from reference TRBV9 and TRBJ2-1): DSGVTQTPKHLITATGQRVTLRCSPRSGDLSVYWYQQSLDQGLQFLIQYYNGEERAKGNILERFSAQQFPDLHSELNLSSLELGDSALYFCASSPRTSGTYNEQFFGPGTRLTVL.

The chain is built from TRBV6-5 and TRBJ2-7; 7 bases are shared with TRBD1. The J segment lost 0 bases and the V segment lost 3 bases, leaving 5 bases of the junction unmatched. The CDR3 totals 15 residues. Germline V CDR1 and CDR2: MNHEY, SVGAGI. The CDR3 sequence: CASSYTGTASYEQYF. CDR3 DNA sequence: TGTGCCAGCAGTTATACCGGGACAGCCTCCTACGAGCAGTACTTC.

The chain combines TRBV6-5 with TRBJ2-3, with 8 bases matching TRBD2. Per the germline V gene, CDR1 is MNHEY and CDR2 is SVGAGI. V shed 3 bases and J 3 bases; nucleotides not matched to a gene: 8. The CDR3 has 16 residues. The CDR3 nucleotides read TGTGCCAGCAGTTATGGTACGGGGGGGCGAACAGATACGCAGTATTTT. It specifies CASSYGTGGRTDTQYF.

The CDR3 region is CASSLDWTGVSYEQYF. CDR3 coding DNA: TGTGCCAGCAGCTTAGATTGGACAGGGGTATCCTACGAGCAGTACTTC. The chain is built from TRBV11-2 and TRBJ2-7; TRBD1 matches at 9 bases. V lost 0 bases, J lost 1 base, and 4 bases stayed unmatched. Germline V gives CDR1 SGHAT, CDR2 FQNNGV. CDR3 length: 16 residues.

This sequence joins TRBV29-1 and TRBJ1-4, with 7 positions matching TRBD1. The CDR3 sequence is 12 residues long. Germline-derived CDR1 and CDR2 are SQVTM and ANQGSEA. Trimming removed 7 bases from V and 5 bases from J; junction bases left unmatched: 4. In DNA, the CDR3 is TGCAGCGCGGGACAGCAAAATGAAAAACTGTTTTTT. Its protein is CSAGQQNEKLFF.

This clone was detected a few times. The chain employs TRBV4-2 and TRBJ1-4; TRBD1 is a possible D gene (5 bases). The V and J ends lost 3 bases and 5 bases respectively, with 16 bases between them. Germline V lookup: CDR1 LGHNA, CDR2 YNFKEQ. This CDR3 has 16 amino acids. CDR3 amino acids: CASSQPEGLKNEKLFF. In nucleotides, the CDR3 is TGTGCCAGCAGCCAGCCCGAGGGACTAAAGAATGAAAAACTGTTTTTT.

The chain combines TRBV14 with TRBJ2-4; the match to TRBD2 covers 13 bases. The trim removed 4 bases at V and 7 bases at J, leaving 7 bases unmatched. The CDR3 contains 16 residues. Germline CDR1 is SGHDN and CDR2 is FVKESK. CDR3 amino acids: CASSPGLAGVLNIQYF. As DNA, the CDR3 is TGTGCCAGCAGCCCCGGACTAGCGGGAGTGTTGAACATTCAGTACTTC. Full variable domain (missing parts from reference TRBV14 and TRBJ2-4): EAGVTQFPSHSVIEKGQTVTLRCDPISGHDNLYWYRRVMGKEIKFLLHFVKESKQDESGMPNNRFLAERTGGTYSTLKVQPAELEDSGVYFCASSPGLAGVLNIQYFGAGTRLSVL.

The chain recombines TRBV7-2 with TRBJ1-1; no definite D call. Germline CDR1 reads SGHTA; CDR2 reads FQGNSA. The germline V and J ends were trimmed by 6 bases and 0 bases, with 20 bases remaining between them. The CDR3 loop spans 17 amino acids. The CDR3 nucleotides read TGTGCCAGCAGGTTAAGACTCCGGATTGAGATGAACACTGAAGCTTTCTTT. Protein product: CASRLRLRIEMNTEAFF.

This chain links TRBV7-9 with TRBJ1-4, with TRBD1 matching over 8 bases. CDR3 length: 16 amino acids. The J segment lost 6 bases and the V segment lost 5 bases, leaving 11 bases of the junction unmatched. Looked up from germline, CDR1 is SEHNR and CDR2 is FQNEAQ (reference sequence). CDR3 loop: CASSPVGTGRHEKLFF. The CDR3 nucleotides read TGTGCCAGCAGCCCAGTCGGGACAGGTAGACATGAAAAACTGTTTTTT.

This clone has more than one count but fewer than ten. The chain combines TRBV6-5 with TRBJ1-5; 10 bases map to TRBD1. The CDR3 totals 15 residues. The germline CDR1 and CDR2 sequences are MNHEY and SVGAGI. The V segment lost 5 bases and the J segment 6 bases; nucleotides outside the gene matches: 7. Here the CDR3 reads CASSRVGQGTQPQHF. In nucleotides, the CDR3 is TGTGCCAGCAGTCGTGTGGGACAGGGGACTCAGCCCCAGCATTTT.

V gene TRBV5-4 combines with J gene TRBJ2-7, with 9 bases matching TRBD2. Trimming took 0 bases from V and 1 from J; bases not matched to a gene: 8. Germline CDR1 reads SGHNT; CDR2 reads YYREEE (reference sequence). The CDR3 sequence is 17 residues long. In nucleotides, the CDR3 is TGTGCCAGCAGCTTGGCCGGTAGCGGGGGTTGGTCCTACGAGCAGTACTTC. Translating it yields CASSLAGSGGWSYEQYF.

The J gene is TRBJ2-3, the V gene TRBV7-2; 7 nucleotides agree with TRBD2. Germline assignment: CDR1 SGHTA and CDR2 FQGNSA. V lost 4 bases, J lost 4 bases, and 8 bases stayed unmatched. There are 15 residues in the CDR3. DNA of the CDR3: TGTGCCAGCAGCTCCCCGGGGAGGGGTGCAGATACGCAGTATTTT. It yields the protein CASSSPGRGADTQYF.

V usage is TRBV29-1 and J usage is TRBJ1-4; unclear D gene. The CDR3 extends over 11 amino acids. Trimming left V 7 bases short and J 17 bases short, with 20 bases between. CDR1 is SQVTM and CDR2 is ANQGSEA in the germline V gene. CDR3 protein: CSAVGPEGGFF. CDR3 nucleotides: TGCAGCGCAGTAGGGCCCGAAGGAGGATTTTTT.

The gene calls are TRBV7-9 and TRBJ2-3, with 8 bases aligning to TRBD2. Germline V CDR1 and CDR2: SEHNR, FQNEAQ (reference sequence). Unmatched junction bases numbered 6, after V lost 5 bases and J lost 2 bases. CDR3 length: 15 residues. The CDR3 DNA reads TGTGCCAGCAGCCTTCTAGCGGGTTCCACAGATACGCAGTATTTT. Translated: CASSLLAGSTDTQYF.

J is TRBJ2-7 and V is TRBV11-3; maybe TRBD2 (5 bases). Germline V CDR1 and CDR2: SGHNT, YENEEA. The V gene lost 1 base and the J gene lost 6 bases, with 10 bases spanning the gap. The CDR3 sequence is 13 residues long. The CDR3 here is CASSLGRGGEQYF. For the CDR3, the DNA is TGTGCCAGCAGCTTAGGTAGAGGAGGCGAGCAGTACTTC. Complete variable domain (other parts from reference TRBV11-3 and TRBJ2-7): EAGVVQSPRYKIIEKKQPVAFWCNPISGHNTLYWYLQNLGQGPELLIRYENEEAVDDSQLPKDRFSAERLKGVDSTLKIQPAELGDSAVYLCASSLGRGGEQYFGPGTRLTVT.

The rearrangement links TRBV5-1 to TRBJ2-7; 8 bases are a match to TRBD2. CDR1 is SGHRS, CDR2 YFSETQ, per germline. V shed 3 bases, J shed 5 bases, and the junction held 10 bases outside the gene matches. There are 15 residues in the CDR3. The CDR3 region is CASSSSGTSVDEQYF. CDR3 sequence (DNA): TGCGCCAGCAGCTCCAGTGGGACTAGTGTCGACGAGCAGTACTTC.

The chain links TRBV18 to TRBJ2-1; 7 bases match TRBD1. CDR3 length equals 14 residues. V dropped 3 bases and J dropped 6; count of bases not matched to a gene: 5. Germline V CDR1 and CDR2: KGHSH, LQKENI. CDR3 DNA: TGTGCCAGCTCACCGACAGGGAGTCTCAATGAGCAGTTCTTC. This codes for CASSPTGSLNEQFF.

This clone has a single count. At one of its ends the junction is not consistent with the germline gene, which may arise from a read error. V and J are TRBV25-1 and TRBJ1-2; 7 nucleotides align to TRBD1. Germline CDR1 is MGHDK and CDR2 is SYGVNS. The CDR3 sequence is 13 residues long. The CDR3 loop is CASSPRDSSGYPF. The CDR3 region has the DNA TGTGCCAGCAGCCCCCGGGACAGCAGTGGCTACCCCTTC.

The chain joins TRBV7-2 to TRBJ2-2, with D possibly matching TRBD1 (6 bases). Trimming left V 1 base short and J 7 bases short, with 19 bases between. This CDR3 comprises 17 residues. CDR1 is SGHTA and CDR2 is FQGNSA in the germline V gene. This CDR3 is CASSLESSRGNNGELFF. CDR3 bases: TGTGCCAGCAGCTTAGAATCGAGCAGGGGCAATAACGGGGAGCTGTTTTTT. The variable domain in full, with the rest retrieved from reference TRBV7-2 and TRBJ2-2, is GAGVSQSPSNKVTEKGKDVELRCDPISGHTALYWYRQSLGQGLEFLIYFQGNSAPDKSGLPSDRFSAERTGGSVSTLTIQRTQQEDSAVYLCASSLESSRGNNGELFFGEGSRLTVL.

V is TRBV6-4 and J is TRBJ1-5; 8 bases are a match to TRBD1. This CDR3 is built from 14 residues. Germline V gene sequence: CDR1 MRHNA, CDR2 SNTAGT. J gave up 2 bases and V 6 bases, and 3 bases lay outside the gene matches. CDR3 protein: CASRGDRCNQPQHF. The CDR3 DNA is TGTGCCAGCAGGGGGGACAGGTGCAATCAGCCCCAGCATTTT.

The V gene is TRBV5-4, the J gene TRBJ2-3, with 8 bases aligning to TRBD2. Trimming at V came to 7 bases and at J to 2 bases, leaving 6 bases not matched to a gene. In germline, CDR1 is SGHNT, CDR2 YYREEE (reference sequence). CDR3 length: 14 residues. This CDR3 reads CASGTGGTTDTQYF. The CDR3 DNA reads TGTGCCAGCGGAACGGGGGGGACCACAGATACGCAGTATTTT. The variable domain in full, with the rest retrieved from reference TRBV5-4 and TRBJ2-3, is ETGVTQSPTHLIKTRGQQVTLRCSSQSGHNTVSWYQQALGQGPQFIFQYYREEENGRGNFPPRFSGLQFPNYSSELNVNALELDDSALYLCASGTGGTTDTQYFGPGTRLTVL.

The V call is TRBV7-2, the J call TRBJ2-3; no definite D call. V was shortened by 3 bases and J by 2 bases, with 6 bases between the two germline ends. Germline V gives CDR1 SGHTA, CDR2 FQGNSA. This CDR3 contains 13 residues. The CDR3: CASSFVATDTQYF. The CDR3 bases are TGTGCCAGCAGCTTCGTGGCCACAGATACGCAGTATTTT.